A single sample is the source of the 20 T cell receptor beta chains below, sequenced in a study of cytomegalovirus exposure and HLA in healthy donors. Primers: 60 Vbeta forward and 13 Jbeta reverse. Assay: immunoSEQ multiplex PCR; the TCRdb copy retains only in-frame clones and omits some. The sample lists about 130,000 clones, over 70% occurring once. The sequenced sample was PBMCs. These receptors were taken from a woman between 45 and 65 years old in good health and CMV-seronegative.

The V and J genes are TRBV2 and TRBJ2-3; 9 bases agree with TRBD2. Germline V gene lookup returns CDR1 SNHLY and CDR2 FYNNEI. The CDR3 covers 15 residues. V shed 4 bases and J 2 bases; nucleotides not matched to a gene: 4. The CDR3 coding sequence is TGTGCCAGCAGTGGGGGGACTAGCTACACAGATACGCAGTATTTT. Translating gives CASSGGTSYTDTQYF.

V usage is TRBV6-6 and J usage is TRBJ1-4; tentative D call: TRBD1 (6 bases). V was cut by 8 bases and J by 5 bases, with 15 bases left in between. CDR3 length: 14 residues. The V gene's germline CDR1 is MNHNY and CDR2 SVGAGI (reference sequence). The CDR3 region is CASGGGTLNEKLFF. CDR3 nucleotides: TGTGCCAGCGGTGGGGGCACCTTGAATGAAAAACTGTTTTTT.

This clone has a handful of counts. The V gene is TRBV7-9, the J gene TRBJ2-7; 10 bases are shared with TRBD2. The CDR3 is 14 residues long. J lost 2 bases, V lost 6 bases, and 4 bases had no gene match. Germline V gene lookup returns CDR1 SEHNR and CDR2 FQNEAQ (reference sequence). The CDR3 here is CASRGLARPYEQYF. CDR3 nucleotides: TGTGCCAGCAGGGGACTAGCGAGACCCTACGAGCAGTACTTC. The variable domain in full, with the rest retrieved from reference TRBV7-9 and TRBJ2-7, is DTGVSQNPRHKITKRGQNVTFRCDPISEHNRLYWYRQTLGQGPEFLTYFQNEAQLEKSRLLSDRFSAERPKGSFSTLEIQRTEQGDSAMYLCASRGLARPYEQYFGPGTRLTVT.

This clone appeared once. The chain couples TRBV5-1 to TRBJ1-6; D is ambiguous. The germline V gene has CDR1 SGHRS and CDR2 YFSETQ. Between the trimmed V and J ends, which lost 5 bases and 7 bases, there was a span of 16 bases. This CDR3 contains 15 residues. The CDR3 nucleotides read TGCGCCAGCAGTCTGAGCGAGGGTGGGAATTCACCCCTCCACTTT. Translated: CASSLSEGGNSPLHF.

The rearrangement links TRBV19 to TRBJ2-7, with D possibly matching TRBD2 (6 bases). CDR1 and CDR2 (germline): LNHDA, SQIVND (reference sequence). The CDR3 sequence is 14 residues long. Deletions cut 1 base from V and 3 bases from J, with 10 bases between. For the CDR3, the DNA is TGTGCCAGTAGTATAGCGGGCGGGAACTACGAGCAGTACTTC. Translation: CASSIAGGNYEQYF.

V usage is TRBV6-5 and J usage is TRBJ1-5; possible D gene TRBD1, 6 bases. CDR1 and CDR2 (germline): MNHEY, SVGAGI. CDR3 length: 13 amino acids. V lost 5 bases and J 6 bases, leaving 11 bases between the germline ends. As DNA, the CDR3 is TGTGCCAGCAGTACGACAGGAATTCAGCCCCAGCATTTT. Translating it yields CASSTTGIQPQHF.

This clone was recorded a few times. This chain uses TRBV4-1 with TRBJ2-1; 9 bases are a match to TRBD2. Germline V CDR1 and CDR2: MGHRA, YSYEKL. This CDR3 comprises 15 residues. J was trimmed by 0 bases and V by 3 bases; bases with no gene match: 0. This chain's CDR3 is CASSQTSGSYNEQFF. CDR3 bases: TGCGCCAGCAGCCAGACTAGCGGCTCCTACAATGAGCAGTTCTTC.

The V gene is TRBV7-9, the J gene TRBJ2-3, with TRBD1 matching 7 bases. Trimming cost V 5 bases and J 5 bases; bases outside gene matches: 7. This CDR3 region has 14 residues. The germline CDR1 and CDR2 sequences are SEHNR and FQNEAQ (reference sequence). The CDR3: CASSHRDRRDTQYF. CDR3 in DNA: TGTGCCAGCAGCCACCGGGACAGAAGAGATACGCAGTATTTT.

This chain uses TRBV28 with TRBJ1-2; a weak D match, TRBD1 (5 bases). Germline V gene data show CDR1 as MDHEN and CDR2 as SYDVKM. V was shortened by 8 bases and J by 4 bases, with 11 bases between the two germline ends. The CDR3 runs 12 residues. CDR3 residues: CASGGEFYGYTF. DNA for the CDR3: TGTGCCAGCGGAGGGGAATTCTATGGCTACACCTTC.

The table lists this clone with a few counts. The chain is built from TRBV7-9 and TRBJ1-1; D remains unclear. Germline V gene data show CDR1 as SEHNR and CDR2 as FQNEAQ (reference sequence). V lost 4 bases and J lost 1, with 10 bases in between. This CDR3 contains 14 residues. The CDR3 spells CASSWASKNTEAFF. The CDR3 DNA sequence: TGTGCCAGCAGCTGGGCTTCAAAGAACACTGAAGCTTTCTTT.

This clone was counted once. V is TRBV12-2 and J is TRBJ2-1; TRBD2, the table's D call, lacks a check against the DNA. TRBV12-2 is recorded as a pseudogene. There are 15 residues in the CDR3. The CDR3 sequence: CASRLGSGTVLEQFF. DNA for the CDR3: TGTGCAAGTCGCTTAGGTAGCGGGACCGTGCTTGAGCAGTTCTTC.

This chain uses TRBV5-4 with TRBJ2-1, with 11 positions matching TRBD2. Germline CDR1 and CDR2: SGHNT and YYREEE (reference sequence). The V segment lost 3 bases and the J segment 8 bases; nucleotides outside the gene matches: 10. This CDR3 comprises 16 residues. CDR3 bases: TGTGCCAGCAGCTCCGGGCTAGCGGGGGGAGGAGATGAGCAGTTCTTC. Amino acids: CASSSGLAGGGDEQFF.

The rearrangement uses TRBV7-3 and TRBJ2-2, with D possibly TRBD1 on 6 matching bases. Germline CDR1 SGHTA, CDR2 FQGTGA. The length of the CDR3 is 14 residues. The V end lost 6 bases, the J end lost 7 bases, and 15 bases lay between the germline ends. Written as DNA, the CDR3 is TGTGCCAGCAGGACGGAAGGGGGAATCGGGGAGCTGTTTTTT. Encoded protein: CASRTEGGIGELFF.

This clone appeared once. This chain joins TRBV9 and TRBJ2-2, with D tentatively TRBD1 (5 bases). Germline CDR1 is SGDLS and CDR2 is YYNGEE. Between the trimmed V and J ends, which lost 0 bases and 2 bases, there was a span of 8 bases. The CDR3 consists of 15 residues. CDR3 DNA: TGTGCCAGCAGCGTAGTTGGGGCCAACACCGGGGAGCTGTTTTTT. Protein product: CASSVVGANTGELFF.

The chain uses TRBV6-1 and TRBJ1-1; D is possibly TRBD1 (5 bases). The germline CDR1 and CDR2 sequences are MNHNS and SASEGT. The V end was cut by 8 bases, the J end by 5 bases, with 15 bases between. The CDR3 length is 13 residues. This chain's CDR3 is CASPIQGRTEAFF. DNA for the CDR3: TGTGCCAGCCCTATTCAGGGCAGGACTGAAGCTTTCTTT.

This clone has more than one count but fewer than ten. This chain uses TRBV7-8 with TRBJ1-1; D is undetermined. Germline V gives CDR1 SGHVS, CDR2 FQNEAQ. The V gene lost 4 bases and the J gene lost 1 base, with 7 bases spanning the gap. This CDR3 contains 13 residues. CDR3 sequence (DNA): TGTGCCAGCAGCTGGCACCGGAACACTGAAGCTTTCTTT. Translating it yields CASSWHRNTEAFF.

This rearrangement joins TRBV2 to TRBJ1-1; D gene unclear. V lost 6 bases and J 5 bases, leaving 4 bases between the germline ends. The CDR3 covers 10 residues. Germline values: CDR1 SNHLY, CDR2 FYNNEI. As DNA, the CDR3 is TGTGCCAGCAGCGGGACTGAAGCTTTCTTT. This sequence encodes CASSGTEAFF.

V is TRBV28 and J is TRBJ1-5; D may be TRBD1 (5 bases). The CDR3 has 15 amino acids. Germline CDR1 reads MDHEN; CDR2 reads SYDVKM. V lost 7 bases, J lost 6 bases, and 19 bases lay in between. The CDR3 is CASTKGGQGLQPQHF. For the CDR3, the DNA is TGTGCCAGCACCAAGGGAGGGCAGGGCCTTCAGCCCCAGCATTTT.

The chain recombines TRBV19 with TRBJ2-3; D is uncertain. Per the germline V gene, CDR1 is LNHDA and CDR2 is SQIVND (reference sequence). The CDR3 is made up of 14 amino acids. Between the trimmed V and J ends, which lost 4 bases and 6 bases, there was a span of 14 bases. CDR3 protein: CASSTQAVSDTQYF. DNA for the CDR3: TGTGCCAGTAGTACTCAGGCTGTCAGCGATACGCAGTATTTT. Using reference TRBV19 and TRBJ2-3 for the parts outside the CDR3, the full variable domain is DGGITQSPKYLFRKEGQNVTLSCEQNLNHDAMYWYRQDPGQGLRLIYYSQIVNDFQKGDIAEGYSVSREKKESFPLTVTSAQKNPTAFYLCASSTQAVSDTQYFGPGTRLTVL.

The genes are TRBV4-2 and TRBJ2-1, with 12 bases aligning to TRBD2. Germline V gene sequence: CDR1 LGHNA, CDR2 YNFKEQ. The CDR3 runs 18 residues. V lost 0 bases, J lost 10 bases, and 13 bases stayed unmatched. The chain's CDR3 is CASSQDTSLAGGEYEQFF. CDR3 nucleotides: TGTGCCAGCAGCCAAGACACCTCACTAGCGGGAGGTGAATACGAGCAGTTCTTC.